Shown below are 5 T cell receptor beta chains from a single sample sequenced in a study of blood T cell repertoires in COVID-19. Here immunoSEQ multiplex PCR was the method, and the copy in TCRdb shows in-frame clones only, minus some. The sample lists 100,000 to 150,000 clones; 70% to 90% were seen once. The sequencing input was PBMCs or T cells enriched from blood (not recorded which). All receptors come from a woman between 45 and 60 years old who had recovered from COVID-19.

The chain employs TRBV6-4 and TRBJ2-3; TRBD2 matches at 7 bases. The CDR3 sequence is 14 residues long. Germline V gene data show CDR1 as MRHNA and CDR2 as SNTAGT. The V and J ends lost 5 bases and 4 bases, in that order; junction bases with no gene match: 6. The CDR3 DNA reads as TGTGCCAGCAGTATCGGACTAGGGGCAGATACGCAGTATTTT. Its protein product is CASSIGLGADTQYF.

This CDR3 reads CASSQDREDTQYF. The CDR3 DNA sequence: TGTGCCAGCAGCCAAGATCGGGAAGATACGCAGTATTTT. The chain combines TRBV4-2 with TRBJ2-3; TRBD2 is a possible D gene (5 bases). The V end was cut by 0 bases, the J end by 5 bases, with 6 bases between. The CDR3 loop spans 13 amino acids. CDR1 and CDR2 from the germline V gene are LGHNA and YNFKEQ.

The chain couples TRBV4-1 to TRBJ1-2, with 8 bases that match TRBD1. V shed 0 bases, J shed 7 bases, and the junction held 7 bases outside the gene matches. The CDR3 length is 15 residues. Germline V gene data show CDR1 as MGHRA and CDR2 as YSYEKL. CDR3 nucleotides: TGCGCCAGCAGCCAAGATACCCAGGACAGGGCTGGCTACACCTTC. Protein product: CASSQDTQDRAGYTF.

The chain links TRBV7-9 to TRBJ1-3; no clear D gene. In germline, CDR1 is SEHNR, CDR2 FQNEAQ (reference sequence). The CDR3 covers 14 residues. With 6 bases removed from V and 4 bases from J, the gap between germline ends came to 13 bases. The CDR3 DNA reads TGTGCCAGCAGGGGTACACCGCGGGGAAACACCATATATTTT. Translating gives CASRGTPRGNTIYF.

The gene calls are TRBV11-3 and TRBJ2-4; possible D gene TRBD1, 6 bases. The CDR3 is 15 amino acids. Between the trimmed V and J ends, which lost 0 bases and 4 bases, there was a span of 10 bases. Germline V lookup: CDR1 SGHNT, CDR2 YENEEA. The CDR3 loop reads CASSLEGHEKNIQYF. CDR3 sequence (DNA): TGTGCCAGCAGCTTAGAGGGACACGAGAAAAACATTCAGTACTTC.